This TCR beta chain stems from a study of monozygotic twins with inflammatory bowel disease. Study-level points and caveats: It was in IBD patients that TCRbeta diversity (inverse Simpson) was lower than in healthy co-twins.

Template switching introduced UMIs that contain a 6-nucleotide sample barcode. From the 5' RACE reads, TCRdb lists one entry per CDR3 protein and no DNA. This sample's clone table lists 110,000 to 150,000 distinct CDR3 sequences. CDR1 and CDR2 (germline): MNHNY, SVGAGI (reference sequence). CDR3 length equals 12 residues. The blood volume drawn from each donor was approximately 2.5 ml. In regard to this clonotype: Its specificity is not known.

V gene TRBV6-6 combines with J gene TRBJ1-5. This TCR was sampled from a human donor with ulcerative colitis or Crohn's disease, or a healthy co-twin of an affected twin (not recorded which). The sequenced material came from blood. The CDR3: CASSFWAQPQHF.